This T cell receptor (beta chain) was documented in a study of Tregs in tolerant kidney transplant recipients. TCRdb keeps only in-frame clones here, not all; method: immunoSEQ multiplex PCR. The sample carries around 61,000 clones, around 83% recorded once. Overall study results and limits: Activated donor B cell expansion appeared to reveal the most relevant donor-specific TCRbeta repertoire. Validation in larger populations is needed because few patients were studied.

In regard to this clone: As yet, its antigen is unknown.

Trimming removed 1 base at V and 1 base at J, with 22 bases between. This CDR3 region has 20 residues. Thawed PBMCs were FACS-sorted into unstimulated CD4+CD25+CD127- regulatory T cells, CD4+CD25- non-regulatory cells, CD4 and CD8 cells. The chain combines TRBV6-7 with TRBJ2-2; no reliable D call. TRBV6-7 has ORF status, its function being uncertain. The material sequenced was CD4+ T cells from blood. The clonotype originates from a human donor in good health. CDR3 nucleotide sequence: TGTGCCAGCAGTTACTTGACGATCCCGAATGGTTCGGTGAACACCGGGGAGCTGTTTTTT. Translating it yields CASSYLTIPNGSVNTGELFF.